Following are 2 T cell receptor beta chains from one sample sequenced in a study of cytomegalovirus exposure and HLA in healthy donors. The primer mix had 60 Vbeta and 13 Jbeta primers. Only in-frame clones appear in the TCRdb table, and some are missing; sequencing was by immunoSEQ multiplex PCR. This table holds fewer than 200,000 clones, around 75% found once. Sequenced: PBMCs. These TCRs come from a male donor in good health and CMV-seronegative.

This rearrangement joins TRBV1 to TRBJ1-2; the table calls TRBD1, which could not be checked here. TRBV1 counts as a pseudogene. This CDR3 contains 14 residues. The CDR3 sequence is CTSSQLSRANGYTF. The CDR3 nucleotides are TGCACCAGCAGCCAATTGAGCAGGGCGAATGGCTACACCTTC.

This chain links TRBV6-5 with TRBJ1-4; D not resolved. CDR3 length: 16 amino acids. The V gene lost 0 bases and the J gene lost 0 bases, with 8 bases spanning the gap. Germline CDR1 MNHEY, CDR2 SVGAGI. The CDR3 sequence is CASSYSWAATNEKLFF. Here the CDR3 DNA reads TGTGCCAGCAGTTACTCGTGGGCAGCAACTAATGAAAAACTGTTTTTT.